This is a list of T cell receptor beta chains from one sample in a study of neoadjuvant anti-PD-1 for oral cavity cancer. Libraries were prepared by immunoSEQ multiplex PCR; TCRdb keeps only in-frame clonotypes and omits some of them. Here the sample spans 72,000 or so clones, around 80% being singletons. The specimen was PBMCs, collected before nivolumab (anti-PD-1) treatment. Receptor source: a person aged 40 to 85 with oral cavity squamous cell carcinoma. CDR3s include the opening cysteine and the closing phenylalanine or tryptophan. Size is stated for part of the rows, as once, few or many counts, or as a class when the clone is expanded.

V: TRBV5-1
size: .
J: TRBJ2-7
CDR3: CASSPQGVRDEQYF

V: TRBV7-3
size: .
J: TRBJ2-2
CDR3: CASSSNTGELFF

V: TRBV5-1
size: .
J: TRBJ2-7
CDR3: CASSLGLGDEQYF

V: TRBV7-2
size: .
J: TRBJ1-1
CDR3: CASRLRGDRREAFF

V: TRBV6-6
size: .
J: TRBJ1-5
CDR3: CASSYSRGPQHF

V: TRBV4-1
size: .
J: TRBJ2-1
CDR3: CASSQFGAGIGNEQFF

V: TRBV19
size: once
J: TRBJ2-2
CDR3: CASVRDHARGELFF

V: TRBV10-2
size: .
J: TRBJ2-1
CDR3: CASEGSSYNEQFF

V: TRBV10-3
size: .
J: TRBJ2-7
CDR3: CAISESSGTAYEQYF

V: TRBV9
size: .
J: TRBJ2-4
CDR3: CASSVDLAGENIQYF

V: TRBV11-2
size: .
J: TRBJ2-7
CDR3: CASSLAGEQYF

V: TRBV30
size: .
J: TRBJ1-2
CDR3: CAWSRRVTYGYTF

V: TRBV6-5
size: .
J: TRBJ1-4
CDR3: CASSYGGAANEKLFF

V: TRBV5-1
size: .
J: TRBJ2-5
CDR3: CASSWGTGRQETQYF

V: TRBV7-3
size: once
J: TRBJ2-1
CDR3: CASSSTSGGYNEQFF

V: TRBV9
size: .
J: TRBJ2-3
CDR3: CASSVAPGSTDTQYF

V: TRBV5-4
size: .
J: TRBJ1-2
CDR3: CASSPAGGDYGYTF

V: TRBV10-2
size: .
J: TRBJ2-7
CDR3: CASSQLAYEQYF

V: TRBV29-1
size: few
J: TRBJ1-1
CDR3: CSVGGFPGTEAFF

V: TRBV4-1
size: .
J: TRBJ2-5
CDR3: CASSQLVWETQYF

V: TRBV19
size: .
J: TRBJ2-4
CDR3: CASSLTGVKNIQYF

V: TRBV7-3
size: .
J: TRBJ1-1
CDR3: CASRSQVNTEAFF

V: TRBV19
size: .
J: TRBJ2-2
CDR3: CGSGVIAGTGELFF

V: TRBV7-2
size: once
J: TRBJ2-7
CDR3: CASSLALVLAGGYEQYF

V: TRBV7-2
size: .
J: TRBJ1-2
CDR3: CASSLATTGRYGYTF

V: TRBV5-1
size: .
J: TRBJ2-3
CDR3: CASRETPTDTQYF

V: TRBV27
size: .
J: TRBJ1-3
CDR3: CASSLVGSSGNTIYF

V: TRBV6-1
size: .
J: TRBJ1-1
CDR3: CASSLNRGTEAFF